A single T cell receptor (beta chain) is shown here with its context. Antigen specificity is unknown. An Oncomine TCR Beta short-read assay was used to sequence the DNA from cultured CD4+ T cells. After culture, CD4+ T cells served as the source for genomic DNA extraction. TCRdb ran MiXCR on the PCR reads and lists one entry per CDR3 protein. The table has 14,000 to 15,000 distinct CDR3 sequences, about 39% seen once. Trimming cost V 3 bases and J 4 bases; bases outside gene matches: 5. Germline V gene data show CDR1 as SGHRS and CDR2 as YFSETQ. This CDR3 contains 16 residues. Treatment indicated: approximately nine-day PBMC culture with coronavirus spike peptide pools or control peptides (ViraFEST assay). The sample originates from a study of vaccination and CD4 T cells after COVID-19. Across the study: Sampling that followed vaccination took place a median 72 days after dose two, within a range of 14 to 241. The peptides that stimulated the cells were overlapping spike peptides from SARS-CoV-2, HCoV-NL63, HCoV-OC43 and HCoV-229E.

Specimen: CD4+ T cells from blood, cultured in vitro. This TCR derives from a human donor who had recovered from COVID-19. The V gene is TRBV5-1, the J gene TRBJ2-2, with TRBD2 matching over 11 bases. CDR3 loop: CASSWGTSGPTGELFF. CDR3 bases: TGCGCCAGCAGCTGGGGGACTAGCGGCCCCACCGGGGAGCTGTTTTTT.